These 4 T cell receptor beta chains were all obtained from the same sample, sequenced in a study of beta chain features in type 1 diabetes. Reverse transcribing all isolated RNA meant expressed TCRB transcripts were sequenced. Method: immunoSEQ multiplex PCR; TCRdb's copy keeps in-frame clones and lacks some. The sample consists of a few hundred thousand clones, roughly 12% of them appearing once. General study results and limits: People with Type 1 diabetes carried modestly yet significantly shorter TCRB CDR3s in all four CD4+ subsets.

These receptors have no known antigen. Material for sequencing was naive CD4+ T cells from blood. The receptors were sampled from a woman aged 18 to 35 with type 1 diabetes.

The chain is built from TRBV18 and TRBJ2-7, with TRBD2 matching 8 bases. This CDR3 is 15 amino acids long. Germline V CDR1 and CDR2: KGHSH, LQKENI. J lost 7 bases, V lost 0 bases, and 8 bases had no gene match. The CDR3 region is CASSPPKRESWEQYF. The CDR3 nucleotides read TGTGCCAGCTCACCACCCAAGCGGGAGTCCTGGGAGCAGTACTTC.

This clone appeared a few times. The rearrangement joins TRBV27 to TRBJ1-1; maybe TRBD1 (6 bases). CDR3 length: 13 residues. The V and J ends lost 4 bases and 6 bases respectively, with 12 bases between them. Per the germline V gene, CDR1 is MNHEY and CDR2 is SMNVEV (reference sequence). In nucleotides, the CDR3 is TGTGCCAGCAGTTCTCGGACAGCCCCTGAAGCTTTCTTT. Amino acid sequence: CASSSRTAPEAFF.

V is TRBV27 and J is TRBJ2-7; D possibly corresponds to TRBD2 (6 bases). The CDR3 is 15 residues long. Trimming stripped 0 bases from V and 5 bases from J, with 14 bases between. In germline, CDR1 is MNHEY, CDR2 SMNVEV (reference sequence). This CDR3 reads CASSLSGVAGNEQYF. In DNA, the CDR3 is TGTGCCAGCAGTTTATCGGGAGTGGCGGGGAACGAGCAGTACTTC.

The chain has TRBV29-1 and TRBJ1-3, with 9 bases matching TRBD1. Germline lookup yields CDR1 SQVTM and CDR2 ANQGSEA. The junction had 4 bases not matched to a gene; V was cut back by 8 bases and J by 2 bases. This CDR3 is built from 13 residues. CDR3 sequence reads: CSFRDRAGNTIYF. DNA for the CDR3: TGCAGCTTCCGGGACAGGGCTGGAAACACCATATATTTT.